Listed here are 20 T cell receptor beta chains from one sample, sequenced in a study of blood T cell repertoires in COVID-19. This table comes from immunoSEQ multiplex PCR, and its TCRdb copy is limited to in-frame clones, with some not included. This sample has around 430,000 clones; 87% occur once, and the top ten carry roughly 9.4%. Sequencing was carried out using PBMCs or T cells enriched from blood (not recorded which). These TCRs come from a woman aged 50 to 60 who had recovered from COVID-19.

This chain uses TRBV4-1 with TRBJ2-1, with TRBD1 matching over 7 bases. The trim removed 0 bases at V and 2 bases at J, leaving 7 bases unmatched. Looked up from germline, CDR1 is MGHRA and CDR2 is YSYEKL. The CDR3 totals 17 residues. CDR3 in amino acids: CASSQDRYRGTYNEQFF. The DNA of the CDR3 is TGCGCCAGCAGCCAAGATCGGTACAGGGGCACCTACAATGAGCAGTTCTTC.

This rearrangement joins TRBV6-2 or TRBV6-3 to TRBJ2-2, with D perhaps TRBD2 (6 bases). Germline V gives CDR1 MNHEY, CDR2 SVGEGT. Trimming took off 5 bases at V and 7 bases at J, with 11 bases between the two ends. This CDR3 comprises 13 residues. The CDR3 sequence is CASSTWEDGELFF. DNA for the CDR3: TGTGCCAGCAGTACGTGGGAGGACGGGGAGCTGTTTTTT.

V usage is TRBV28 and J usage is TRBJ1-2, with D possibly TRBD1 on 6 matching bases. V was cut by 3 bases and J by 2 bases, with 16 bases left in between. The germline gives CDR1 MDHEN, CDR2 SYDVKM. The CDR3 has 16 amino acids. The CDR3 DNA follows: TGTGCCAGCAGTTTGTTCACACAGGGCCAAAACTATGGCTACACCTTC. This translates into CASSLFTQGQNYGYTF.

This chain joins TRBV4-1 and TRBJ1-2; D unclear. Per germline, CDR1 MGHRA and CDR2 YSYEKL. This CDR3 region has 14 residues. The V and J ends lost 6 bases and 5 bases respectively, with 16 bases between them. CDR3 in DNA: TGCGCCAGCAGTCCAGTGGGTGAACTATATGGCTACACCTTC. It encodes CASSPVGELYGYTF.

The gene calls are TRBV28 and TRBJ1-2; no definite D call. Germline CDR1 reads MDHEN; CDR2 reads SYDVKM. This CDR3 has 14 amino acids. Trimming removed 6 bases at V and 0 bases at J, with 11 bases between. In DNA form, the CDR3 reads TGTGCCAGCAGCCTCAGTGACTCTAACTATGGCTACACCTTC. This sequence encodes CASSLSDSNYGYTF.

The CDR3 here is CASSYSPSVADTQYF. CDR3 DNA: TGTGCCAGCAGTTACTCCCCTAGCGTGGCAGATACGCAGTATTTT. The V gene is TRBV6-5, the J gene TRBJ2-3; weak D call: TRBD2 (6 bases). Germline V gives CDR1 MNHEY, CDR2 SVGAGI. The length of the CDR3 is 15 residues. V gave up 0 bases and J gave up 4 bases, with 11 bases separating them.

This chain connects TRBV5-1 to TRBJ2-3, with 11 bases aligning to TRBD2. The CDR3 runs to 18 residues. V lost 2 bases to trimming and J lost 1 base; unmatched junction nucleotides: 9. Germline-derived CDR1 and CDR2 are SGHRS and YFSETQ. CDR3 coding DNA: TGCGCCAGCAGCTTCGGGACTAGCGGATCTCTTGGCACAGATACGCAGTATTTT. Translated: CASSFGTSGSLGTDTQYF.

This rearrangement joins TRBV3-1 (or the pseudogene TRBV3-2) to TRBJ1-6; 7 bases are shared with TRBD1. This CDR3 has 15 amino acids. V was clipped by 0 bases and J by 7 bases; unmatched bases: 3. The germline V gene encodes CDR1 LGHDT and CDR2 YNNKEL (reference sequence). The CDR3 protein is CASSQDLTGNSPLHF. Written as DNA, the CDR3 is TGTGCCAGCAGCCAAGATCTGACAGGGAATTCACCCCTCCACTTT.

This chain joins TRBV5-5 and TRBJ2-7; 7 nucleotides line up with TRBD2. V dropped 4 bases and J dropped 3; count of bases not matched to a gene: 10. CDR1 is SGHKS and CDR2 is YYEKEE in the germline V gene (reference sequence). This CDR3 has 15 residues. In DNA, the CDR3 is TGTGCCAGCAGCCAAACCGGGACTAATTTCTACGAGCAGTACTTC. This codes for CASSQTGTNFYEQYF.

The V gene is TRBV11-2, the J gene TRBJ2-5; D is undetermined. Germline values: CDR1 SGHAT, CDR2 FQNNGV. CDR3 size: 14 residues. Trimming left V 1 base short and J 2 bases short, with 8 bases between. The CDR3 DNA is TGTGCCAGCAGCTTAGGACACAGACAAGAGACCCAGTACTTC. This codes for CASSLGHRQETQYF.

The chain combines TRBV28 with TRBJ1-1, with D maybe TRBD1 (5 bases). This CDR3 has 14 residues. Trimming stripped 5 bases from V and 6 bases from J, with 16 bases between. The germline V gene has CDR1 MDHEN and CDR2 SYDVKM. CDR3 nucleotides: TGTGCCAGCAGTCTAGGGGCTAGAGGCTCTGAAGCTTTCTTT. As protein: CASSLGARGSEAFF.

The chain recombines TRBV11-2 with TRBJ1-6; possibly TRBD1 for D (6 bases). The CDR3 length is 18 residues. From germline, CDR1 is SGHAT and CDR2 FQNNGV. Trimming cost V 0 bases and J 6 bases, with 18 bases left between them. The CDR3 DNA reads TGTGCCAGCAGCTTAGAATTCTACAGGGAAAGGGGTAATTCACCCCTCCACTTT. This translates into CASSLEFYRERGNSPLHF.

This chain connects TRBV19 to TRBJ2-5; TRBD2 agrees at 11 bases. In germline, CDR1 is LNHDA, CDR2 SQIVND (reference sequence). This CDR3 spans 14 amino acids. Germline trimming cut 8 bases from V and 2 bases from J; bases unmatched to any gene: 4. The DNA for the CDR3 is TGTGCCAGTCGAACTAGCGGGGGTCAAGAGACCCAGTACTTC. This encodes CASRTSGGQETQYF.

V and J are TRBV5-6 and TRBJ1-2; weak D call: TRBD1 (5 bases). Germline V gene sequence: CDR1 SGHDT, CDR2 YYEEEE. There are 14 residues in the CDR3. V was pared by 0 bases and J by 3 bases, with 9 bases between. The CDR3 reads CASSLDRRDYGYTF. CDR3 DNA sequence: TGTGCCAGCAGCTTGGACAGGCGAGACTATGGCTACACCTTC.

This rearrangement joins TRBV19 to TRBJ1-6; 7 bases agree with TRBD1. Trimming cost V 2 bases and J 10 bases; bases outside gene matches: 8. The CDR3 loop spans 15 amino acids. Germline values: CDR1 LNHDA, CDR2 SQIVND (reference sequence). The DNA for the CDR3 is TGTGCCAGTAGTATATCAGGGGGTCGAGGATCACCCCTCCACTTT. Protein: CASSISGGRGSPLHF. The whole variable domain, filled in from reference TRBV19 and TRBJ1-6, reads DGGITQSPKYLFRKEGQNVTLSCEQNLNHDAMYWYRQDPGQGLRLIYYSQIVNDFQKGDIAEGYSVSREKKESFPLTVTSAQKNPTAFYLCASSISGGRGSPLHFGNGTRLTVT.

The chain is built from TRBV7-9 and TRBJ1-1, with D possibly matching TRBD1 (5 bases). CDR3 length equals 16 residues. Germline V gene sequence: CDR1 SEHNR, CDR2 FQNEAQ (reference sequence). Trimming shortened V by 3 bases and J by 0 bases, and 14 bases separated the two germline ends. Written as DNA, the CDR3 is TGTGCCAGCAGCTTCGGATGGGGGGACTTGAACACTGAAGCTTTCTTT. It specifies CASSFGWGDLNTEAFF.

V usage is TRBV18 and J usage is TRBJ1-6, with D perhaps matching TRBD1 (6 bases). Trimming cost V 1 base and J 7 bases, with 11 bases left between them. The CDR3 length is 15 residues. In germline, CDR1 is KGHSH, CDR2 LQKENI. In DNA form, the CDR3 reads TGTGCCAGCTCACCACGGACAGCCGGGAATTCACCCCTCCACTTT. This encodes CASSPRTAGNSPLHF.

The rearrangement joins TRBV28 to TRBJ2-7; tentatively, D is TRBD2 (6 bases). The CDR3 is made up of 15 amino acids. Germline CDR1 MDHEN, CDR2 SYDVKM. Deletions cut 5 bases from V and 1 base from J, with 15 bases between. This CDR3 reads CASSLGGSGSYEQYF. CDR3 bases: TGTGCCAGCAGTCTCGGAGGGAGTGGATCCTACGAGCAGTACTTC.

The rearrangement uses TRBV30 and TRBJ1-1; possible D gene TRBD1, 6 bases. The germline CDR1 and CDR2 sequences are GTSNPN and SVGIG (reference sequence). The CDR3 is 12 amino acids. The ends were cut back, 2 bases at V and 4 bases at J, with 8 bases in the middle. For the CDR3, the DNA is TGTGCCTGGAGTATCAGGGGCACTGAAGCTTTCTTT. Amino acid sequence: CAWSIRGTEAFF.

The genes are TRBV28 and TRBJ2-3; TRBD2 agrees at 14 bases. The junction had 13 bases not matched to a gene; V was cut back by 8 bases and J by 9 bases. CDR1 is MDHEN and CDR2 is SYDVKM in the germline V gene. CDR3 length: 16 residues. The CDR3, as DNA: TGTGCCAGCGGGGGACTAGCGGGGGCTCCGGGGTTGACGCAGTATTTT. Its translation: CASGGLAGAPGLTQYF.